The rows below give T cell receptor beta chains drawn from one sample of a study of T cell responses to AZD1222 COVID-19 vaccine. Profiling relied on immunoSEQ multiplex PCR, and the TCRdb table lists in-frame clones only, not all of them. The sample lists tens of thousands of clones; about nine tenths were seen once. The specimen comprised peripheral blood, sampled on day 0 of AZD1222 vaccination. The source is an adult in good health. Each CDR3 is given with its conserved first and last residue. D genes are given only for firm matches. A clone size is listed for some rows: how often the clone was seen (once, few, many), or a class if it is expanded.

D | J | V | size | DNA | CDR3
- | TRBJ2-6 | TRBV4-3 | once | TGCGCCAGCAGCCAAGTTTGGGACGGCCTCTCTGGGGCCAACGTCCTGACTTTC | CASSQVWDGLSGANVLTF
- | TRBJ2-1 | TRBV15 | - | TGTGCCACCAGCATTGAACTTCAAAGATACAATGAGCAGTTCTTC | CATSIELQRYNEQFF
- | TRBJ1-4 | TRBV27 | - | TGTGCCAGCAGTGAGGCCGAAACGGGCGAAAAACTGTTTTTT | CASSEAETGEKLFF
TRBD1 | TRBJ1-5 | TRBV5-1 | - | TGCGCCAGCAGACCCGGGACAGGGCAAGGTCAGCCCCAGCATTTT | CASRPGTGQGQPQHF
- | TRBJ2-7 | TRBV27 | - | TGTGCCAGCAGTTCGTCAGGGGCCCCTTCCTACGAGCAGTACTTC | CASSSSGAPSYEQYF
TRBD2 | TRBJ2-1 | TRBV6-2/TRBV6-3 | - | TGTGCCAGCAGTTTCCGCCCGGGACTAGGAAATGAGCAGTTCTTC | CASSFRPGLGNEQFF
- | TRBJ2-1 | TRBV11-2 | - | TGTGCCAGCAGCTTAGTCAGCGGGTTCTCCTACAATGAGCAGTTCTTC | CASSLVSGFSYNEQFF
- | TRBJ2-4 | TRBV14 | - | TGTGCCAGCAGTCAAGGCGCAGGGATAAACATTCAGTACTTC | CASSQGAGINIQYF
- | TRBJ1-5 | TRBV7-6 | - | TGTGCCAGCAGCTTGAGGGGTAGCAATCAGCCCCAGCATTTT | CASSLRGSNQPQHF
TRBD2 | TRBJ2-7 | TRBV4-1 | - | TGCGCCAGCAGCCAAATGGGGGCTAGCGGGAGGTTCGAGCAGTACTTC | CASSQMGASGRFEQYF
- | TRBJ2-1 | TRBV10-3 | once | TGTGCCATCAGTGATGGCCTAGCCGATGAGCAGTTCTTC | CAISDGLADEQFF
- | TRBJ1-6 | TRBV19 | - | TGTGCCAGTAGTATGCGGACGCAGGCGACTAATAATTCACCCCTCCACTTT | CASSMRTQATNNSPLHF
- | TRBJ1-5 | TRBV27 | - | TGTGCCAGCGGCGCGGGGTATAGCAATCAGCCCCAGCATTTT | CASGAGYSNQPQHF
- | TRBJ1-5 | TRBV9 | - | TGTGCCAGCAGCGTATCTACAGGAGGCAATCAGCCCCAGCATTTT | CASSVSTGGNQPQHF
- | TRBJ2-7 | TRBV7-2 | - | TGTGCCAGCAGCTTAGCGGTCGAGCAGTACTTC | CASSLAVEQYF
- | TRBJ1-5 | TRBV2 | - | TGTGCCAGCAGCAGTACAGGGCAGCCCCAGCATTTT | CASSSTGQPQHF
TRBD1 | TRBJ1-2 | TRBV5-1 | - | TGCGCCAGCAGCGATTGGACAGGGGCGTATGGCTACACCTTC | CASSDWTGAYGYTF
TRBD1 | TRBJ1-2 | TRBV18 | - | TGTGCCAGCTCACCAGGACAGGGGATAGATGGCTACACCTTC | CASSPGQGIDGYTF
- | TRBJ2-1 | TRBV10-3 | - | TGTGCCATCAGTGAACGGTCTGACTACAATGAGCAGTTCTTC | CAISERSDYNEQFF
- | TRBJ2-1 | TRBV29-1 | - | TGCAGCGTCGAGCGGCAAGAAAGGGATGAGCAGTTCTTC | CSVERQERDEQFF
- | TRBJ1-3 | TRBV5-8 | - | TGTGCCAGCAGCTTGGTCGGGGGAAACACCATATATTTT | CASSLVGGNTIYF
- | TRBJ2-1 | TRBV24-1 | - | TGTGCCACCAGTGATTTGTGGTCAGGGGACAATGAGCAGTTCTTC | CATSDLWSGDNEQFF
- | TRBJ2-5 | TRBV5-6 | - | TGTGCCAGCAGCTTTCGCGGAGGGAAAGAGACCCAGTACTTC | CASSFRGGKETQYF
TRBD1 | TRBJ1-4 | TRBV10-3 | once | TGTGCCATCAGGGGGACAGGGGAAGAAAAACTGTTTTTT | CAIRGTGEEKLFF
- | TRBJ1-1 | TRBV28 | - | TGTGCCAGCAGCCTCAGTGGGAGGAACACTGAAGCTTTCTTT | CASSLSGRNTEAFF
- | TRBJ1-2 | TRBV28 | - | TGTGCCAGCAGAACCCGAGCAGGGGCTAACTATGGCTACACCTTC | CASRTRAGANYGYTF
- | TRBJ1-6 | TRBV30 | - | TGTGCCGCCGCGGAGGATTCACCCCTCCACTTT | CAAAEDSPLHF